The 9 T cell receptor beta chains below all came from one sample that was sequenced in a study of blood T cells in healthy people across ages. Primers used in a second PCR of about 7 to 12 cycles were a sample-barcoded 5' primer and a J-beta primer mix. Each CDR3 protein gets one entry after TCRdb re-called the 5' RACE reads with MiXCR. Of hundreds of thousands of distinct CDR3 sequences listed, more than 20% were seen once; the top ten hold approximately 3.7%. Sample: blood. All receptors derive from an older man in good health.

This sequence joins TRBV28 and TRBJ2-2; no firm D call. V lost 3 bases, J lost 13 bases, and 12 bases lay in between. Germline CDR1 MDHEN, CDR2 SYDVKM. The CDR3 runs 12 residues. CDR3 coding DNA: TGTGCCAGCAGTTTGGGCGGCCTCGGGCTGTTTTTT. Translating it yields CASSLGGLGLFF.

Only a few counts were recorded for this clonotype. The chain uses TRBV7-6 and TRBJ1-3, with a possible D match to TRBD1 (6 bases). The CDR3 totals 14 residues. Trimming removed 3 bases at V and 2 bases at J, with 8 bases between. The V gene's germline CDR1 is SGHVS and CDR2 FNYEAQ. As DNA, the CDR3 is TGTGCCAGCAGCTTTAACAGGGCTGGAAACACCATATATTTT. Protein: CASSFNRAGNTIYF.

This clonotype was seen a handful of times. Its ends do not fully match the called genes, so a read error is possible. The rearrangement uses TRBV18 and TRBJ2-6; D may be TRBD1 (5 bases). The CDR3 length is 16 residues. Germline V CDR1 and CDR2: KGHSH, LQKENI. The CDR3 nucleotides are TGTGCCAGCTCACCAAAGTTCATCTCTGGGGCCAACGTCCTGACCTTC. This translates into CASSPKFISGANVLTF.

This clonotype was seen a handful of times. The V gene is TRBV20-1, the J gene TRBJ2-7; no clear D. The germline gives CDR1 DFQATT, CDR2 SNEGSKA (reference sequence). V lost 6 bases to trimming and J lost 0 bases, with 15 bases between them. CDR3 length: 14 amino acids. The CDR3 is CSALLPRDSYEQYF. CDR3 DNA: TGCAGTGCCCTCCTTCCCAGAGACTCCTACGAGCAGTACTTC.

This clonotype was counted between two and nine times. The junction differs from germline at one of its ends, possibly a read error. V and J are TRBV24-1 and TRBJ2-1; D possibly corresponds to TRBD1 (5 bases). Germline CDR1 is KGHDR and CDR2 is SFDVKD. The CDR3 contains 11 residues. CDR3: CVTRDYNEQFF. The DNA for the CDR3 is TGTGTCACCAGGGATTACAATGAGCAGTTCTTC.

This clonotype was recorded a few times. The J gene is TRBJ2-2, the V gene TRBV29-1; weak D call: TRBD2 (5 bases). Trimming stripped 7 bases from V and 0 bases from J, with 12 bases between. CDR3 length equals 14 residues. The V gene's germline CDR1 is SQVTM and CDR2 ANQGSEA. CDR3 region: CSARGRANTGELFF. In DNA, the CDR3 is TGCAGCGCCCGCGGGCGAGCGAACACCGGGGAGCTGTTTTTT.

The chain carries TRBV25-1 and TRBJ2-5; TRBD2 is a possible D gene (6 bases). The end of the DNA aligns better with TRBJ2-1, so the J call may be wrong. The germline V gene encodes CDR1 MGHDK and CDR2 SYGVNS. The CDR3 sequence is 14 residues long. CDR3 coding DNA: TGTGCCAGCCAAGCAAGGGGACTTTATAATGAGCAGTTCTTC. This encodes CASQARGLYNEQFF.

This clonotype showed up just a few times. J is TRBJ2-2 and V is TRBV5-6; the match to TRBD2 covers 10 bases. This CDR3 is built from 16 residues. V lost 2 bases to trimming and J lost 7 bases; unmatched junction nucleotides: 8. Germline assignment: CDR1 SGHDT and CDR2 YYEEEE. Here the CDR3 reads CASSLRAGGPVGELFF. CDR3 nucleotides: TGTGCCAGCAGCTTACGAGCGGGAGGGCCGGTCGGGGAGCTGTTTTTT. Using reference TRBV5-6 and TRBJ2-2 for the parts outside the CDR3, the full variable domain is DAGVTQSPTHLIKTRGQQVTLRCSPKSGHDTVSWYQQALGQGPQFIFQYYEEEERQRGNFPDRFSGHQFPNYSSELNVNALLLGDSALYLCASSLRAGGPVGELFFGEGSRLTVL.

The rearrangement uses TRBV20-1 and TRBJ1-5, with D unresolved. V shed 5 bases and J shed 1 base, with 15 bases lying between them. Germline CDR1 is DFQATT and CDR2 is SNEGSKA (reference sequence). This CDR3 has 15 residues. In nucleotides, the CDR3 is TGCAGTGCTCCTGCCTTCGGTGGCAGCAATCAGCCCCAGCATTTT. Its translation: CSAPAFGGSNQPQHF.